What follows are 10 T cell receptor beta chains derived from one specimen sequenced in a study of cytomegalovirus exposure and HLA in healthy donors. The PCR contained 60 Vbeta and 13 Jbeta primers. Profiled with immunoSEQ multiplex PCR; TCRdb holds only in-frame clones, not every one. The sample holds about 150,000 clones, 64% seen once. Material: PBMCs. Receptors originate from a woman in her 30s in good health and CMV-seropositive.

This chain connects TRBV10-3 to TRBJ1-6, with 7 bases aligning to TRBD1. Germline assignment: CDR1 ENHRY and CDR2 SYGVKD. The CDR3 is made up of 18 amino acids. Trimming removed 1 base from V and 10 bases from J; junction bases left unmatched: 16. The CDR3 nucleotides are TGTGCCATCAGTGAGTTTCATGGGACAGTAAGATTGGGATCACCCCTCCACTTT. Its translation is CAISEFHGTVRLGSPLHF.

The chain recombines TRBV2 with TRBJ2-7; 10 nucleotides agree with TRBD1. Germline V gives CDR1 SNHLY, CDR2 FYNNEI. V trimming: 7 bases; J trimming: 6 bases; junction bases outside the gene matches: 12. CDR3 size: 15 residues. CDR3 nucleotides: TGTGCCAGCAACCTTATTCCCGGGACAGGGGTCGAGCAGTACTTC. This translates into CASNLIPGTGVEQYF. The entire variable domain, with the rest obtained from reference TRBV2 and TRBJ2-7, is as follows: EPEVTQTPSHQVTQMGQEVILRCVPISNHLYFYWYRQILGQKVEFLVSFYNNEISEKSEIFDDQFSVERPDGSNFTLKIRSTKLEDSAMYFCASNLIPGTGVEQYFGPGTRLTVT.

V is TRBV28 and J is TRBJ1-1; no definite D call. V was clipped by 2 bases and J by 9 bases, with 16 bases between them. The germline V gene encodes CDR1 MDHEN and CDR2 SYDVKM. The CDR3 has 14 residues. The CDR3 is CASSLPQEVGKAFF. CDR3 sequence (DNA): TGTGCCAGCAGTTTACCCCAGGAGGTAGGGAAAGCTTTCTTT.

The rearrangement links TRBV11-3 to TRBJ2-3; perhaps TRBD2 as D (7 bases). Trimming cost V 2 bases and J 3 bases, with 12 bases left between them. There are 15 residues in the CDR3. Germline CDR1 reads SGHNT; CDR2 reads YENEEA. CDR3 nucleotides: TGTGCCAGCAGCTTACGAGGGGGGGCGACAGATACGCAGTATTTT. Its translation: CASSLRGGATDTQYF.

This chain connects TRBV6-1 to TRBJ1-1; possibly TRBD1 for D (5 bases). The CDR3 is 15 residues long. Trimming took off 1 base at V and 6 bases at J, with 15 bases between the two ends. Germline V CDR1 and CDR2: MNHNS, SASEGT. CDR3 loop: CASSEVGRWGAEAFF. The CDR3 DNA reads TGTGCCAGCAGTGAAGTAGGGCGGTGGGGGGCTGAAGCTTTCTTT.

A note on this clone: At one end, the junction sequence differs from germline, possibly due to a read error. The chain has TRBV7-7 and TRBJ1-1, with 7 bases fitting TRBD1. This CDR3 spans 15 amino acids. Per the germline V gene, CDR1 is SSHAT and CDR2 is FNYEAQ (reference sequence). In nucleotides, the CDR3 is TGTGCTAGCAGCCCATATACAGGGGTGAACACTGAAGCTTTCTTT. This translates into CASSPYTGVNTEAFF.

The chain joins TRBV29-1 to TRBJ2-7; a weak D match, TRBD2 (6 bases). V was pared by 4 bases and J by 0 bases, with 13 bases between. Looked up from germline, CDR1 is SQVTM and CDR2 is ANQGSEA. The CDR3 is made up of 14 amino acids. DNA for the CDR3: TGCAGCGTTGCCCGGGAGCAAAGCTCCTACGAGCAGTACTTC. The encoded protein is CSVAREQSSYEQYF.

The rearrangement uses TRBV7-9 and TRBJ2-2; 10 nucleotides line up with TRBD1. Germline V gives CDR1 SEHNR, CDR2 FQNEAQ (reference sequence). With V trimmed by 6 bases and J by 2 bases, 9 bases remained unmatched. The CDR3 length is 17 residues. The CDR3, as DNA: TGTGCCAGCAGTTTCCCGGGACAGGGGCCTAACACCGGGGAGCTGTTTTTT. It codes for CASSFPGQGPNTGELFF.

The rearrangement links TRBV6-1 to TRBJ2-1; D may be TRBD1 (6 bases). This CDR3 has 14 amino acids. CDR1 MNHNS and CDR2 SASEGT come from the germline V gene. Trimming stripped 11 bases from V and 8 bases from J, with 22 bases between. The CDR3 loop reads CALTIGGARYEQFF. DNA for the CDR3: TGTGCCCTAACTATAGGGGGAGCCAGGTATGAGCAGTTCTTC.

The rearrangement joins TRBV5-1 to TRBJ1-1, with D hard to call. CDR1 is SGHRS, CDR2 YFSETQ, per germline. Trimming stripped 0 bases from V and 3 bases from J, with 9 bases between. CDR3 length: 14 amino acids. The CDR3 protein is CASSLENSDTEAFF. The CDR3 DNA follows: TGCGCCAGCAGCTTGGAGAACAGTGACACTGAAGCTTTCTTT.